The rows below give T cell receptor beta chains drawn from one sample of a study of spatial heterogeneity in lung cancer. Each CDR3 protein is one row after TCRdb ran MiXCR on the 5' RACE reads. The repertoire includes some 100,000 distinct CDR3 sequences, around 12% of them detected once, and about 41% sits in the top ten. The sample was PBMCs, taken at surgery. These receptor sequences come from a male donor with early-stage non-small cell lung cancer. Both conserved end residues are part of each CDR3. A D gene is named only where the DNA matches it firmly. A clone size is listed for some rows: how often the clone was seen (once, few, many), or a class if it is expanded.

few TRBJ2-7 TRBD2 TRBV6-1 TGTGCCAGCAGTCGTACGGGACTAGCGGGAACCTTTCGCTCCTACGAGCAGTACTTC CASSRTGLAGTFRSYEQYF
few TRBJ2-2 . TRBV6-2/TRBV6-3 TGTGCCAGCAAATTGGTAGCCGTTGGCACCGGGGAGCTGTTTTTT CASKLVAVGTGELFF
many TRBJ1-3 . TRBV5-1 TGCGCCAGCAGCTTGGATGGGGTAATCGGAAACACCATATATTTT CASSLDGVIGNTIYF
many TRBJ1-6 . TRBV27 TGTGCCAGCAGGCTACTAGCCCCCCTAAGCGATAATTCACCCCTCCACTTT CASRLLAPLSDNSPLHF
. TRBJ2-1 . TRBV12-5 TGTGCTAGTGGTTATGAGGGTGAGCAGTTCTTC CASGYEGEQFF
many TRBJ2-7 . TRBV27 TGTGCCAGCGAAGCCGGGGAAGGACGAGAGCAGTACTTC CASEAGEGREQYF
few TRBJ1-1 . TRBV12-5 TGTGCTAGTGGTTTGGGGACGGGACGGATGAACACTGAAGCTTTCTTT CASGLGTGRMNTEAFF
. TRBJ2-1 . TRBV2 TGTGCCAGCAGCCTTGGGTCCCAAGGCGATGAGCAGTTCTTC CASSLGSQGDEQFF
. TRBJ2-5 TRBD2 TRBV20-1 TGCAGTGCTGGGAGCGGGGGGCAAGAGACCCAGTACTTC CSAGSGGQETQYF
. TRBJ2-1 TRBD2 TRBV7-2 TGTGCCAGCAGCCCCTCCCCAGCGGGGGGGCGGAATGAGCAGTTCTTC CASSPSPAGGRNEQFF
. TRBJ1-3 . TRBV12-3/TRBV12-4 TGTGCCAGCACCCTTCGAAGGGTAACATCTGGAAACACCATATATTTT CASTLRRVTSGNTIYF
. TRBJ2-6 . TRBV5-5 TGTGCCAGCAGCTGGGCCATCTCTGGGGCCAACGTCCTGACTTTC CASSWAISGANVLTF
. TRBJ1-2 . TRBV28 TGTGCCAGTAATACAGGGTCTCATGGCTACACCTTC CASNTGSHGYTF